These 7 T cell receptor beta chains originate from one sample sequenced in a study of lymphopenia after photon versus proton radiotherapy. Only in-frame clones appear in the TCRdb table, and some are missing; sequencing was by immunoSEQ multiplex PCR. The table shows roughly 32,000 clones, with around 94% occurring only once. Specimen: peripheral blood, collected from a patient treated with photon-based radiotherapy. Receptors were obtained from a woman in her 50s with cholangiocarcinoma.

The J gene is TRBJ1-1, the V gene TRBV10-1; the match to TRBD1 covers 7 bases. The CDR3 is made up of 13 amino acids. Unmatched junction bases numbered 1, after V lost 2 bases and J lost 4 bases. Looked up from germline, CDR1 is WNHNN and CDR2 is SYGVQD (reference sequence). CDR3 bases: TGCGCCAGCAGTGAGCCAGGGGGCACTGAAGCTTTCTTT. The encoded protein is CASSEPGGTEAFF.

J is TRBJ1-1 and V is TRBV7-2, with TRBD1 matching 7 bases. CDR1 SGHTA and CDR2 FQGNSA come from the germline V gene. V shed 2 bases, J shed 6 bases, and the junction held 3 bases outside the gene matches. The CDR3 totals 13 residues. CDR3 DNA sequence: TGTGCCAGCAGCTTACAGGGGGTGGCTGAAGCTTTCTTT. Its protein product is CASSLQGVAEAFF.

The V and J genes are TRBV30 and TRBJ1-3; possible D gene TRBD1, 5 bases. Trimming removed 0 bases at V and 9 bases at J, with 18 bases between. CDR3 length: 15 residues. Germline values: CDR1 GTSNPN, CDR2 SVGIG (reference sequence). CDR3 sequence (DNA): TGTGCCTGGAGTGTTGGGGCTCGGTCCTTAGGCACCATATATTTT. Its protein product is CAWSVGARSLGTIYF.

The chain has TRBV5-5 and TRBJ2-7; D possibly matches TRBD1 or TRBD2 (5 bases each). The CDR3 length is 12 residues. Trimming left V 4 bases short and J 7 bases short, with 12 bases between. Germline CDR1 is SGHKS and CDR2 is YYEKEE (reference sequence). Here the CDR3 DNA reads TGTGCCAGCAGCGGAAATTGGGGGGAGCAGTACTTC. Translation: CASSGNWGEQYF.

The CDR3 loop reads CASKPGPHNEKLFF. DNA for the CDR3: TGTGCCAGCAAACCCGGACCGCATAATGAAAAACTGTTTTTT. The gene calls are TRBV27 and TRBJ1-4; D gene uncertain. V shed 7 bases and J shed 4 bases, with 13 bases lying between them. There are 14 residues in the CDR3. The V gene's germline CDR1 is MNHEY and CDR2 SMNVEV (reference sequence). The full variable domain, completed using reference TRBV27 and TRBJ1-4, is EAQVTQNPRYLITVTGKKLTVTCSQNMNHEYMSWYRQDPGLGLRQIYYSMNVEVTDKGDVPEGYKVSRKEKRNFPLILESPSPNQTSLYFCASKPGPHNEKLFFGSGTQLSVL.

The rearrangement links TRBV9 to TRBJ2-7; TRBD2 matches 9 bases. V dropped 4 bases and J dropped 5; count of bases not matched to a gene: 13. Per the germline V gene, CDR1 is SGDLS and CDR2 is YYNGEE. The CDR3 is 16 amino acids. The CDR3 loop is CASSPQWGTSSNEQYF. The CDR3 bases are TGTGCCAGCAGCCCTCAATGGGGGACTAGCTCGAACGAGCAGTACTTC.

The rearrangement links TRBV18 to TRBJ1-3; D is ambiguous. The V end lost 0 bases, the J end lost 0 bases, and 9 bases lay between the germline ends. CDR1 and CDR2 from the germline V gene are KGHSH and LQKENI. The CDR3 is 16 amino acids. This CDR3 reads CASSPPSRSSGNTIYF. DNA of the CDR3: TGTGCCAGCTCACCACCGAGCAGGAGCTCTGGAAACACCATATATTTT.